The 16 T cell receptor beta chains presented below share a single source sample, sequenced in a study of cytomegalovirus exposure and HLA in healthy donors. PCR involved 60 Vbeta and 13 Jbeta primers. The protocol was immunoSEQ multiplex PCR, while the TCRdb copy is restricted to in-frame clones and leaves out a portion. Of about 160,000 clones in the sample, around 81% were seen once. The sequenced sample consisted of PBMCs. These receptors all come from a man aged 35 to 55 in good health and CMV-seronegative.

This clone appeared once. The chain carries TRBV11-3 and TRBJ2-7; 9 bases map to TRBD1. Trimming removed 5 bases from V and 6 bases from J; junction bases left unmatched: 14. Germline CDR1 is SGHNT and CDR2 is YENEEA. This CDR3 comprises 16 residues. CDR3 DNA sequence: TGTGCCAGCAGCGCTAAAGGGACAGGGCGTTTAGGCGAGCAGTACTTC. It codes for CASSAKGTGRLGEQYF.

The chain carries TRBV7-3 and TRBJ2-1; 14 positions agree with TRBD2. V was pared by 4 bases and J by 9 bases, with 5 bases of the junction left unmatched. The CDR3 spans 15 residues. Germline values: CDR1 SGHTA, CDR2 FQGTGA. CDR3 region: CASSSRTSGRTEQFF. The DNA for the CDR3 is TGTGCCAGCAGCTCTCGGACTAGCGGGAGGACTGAGCAGTTCTTC.

This clone was found a few times. The gene calls are TRBV6-1 and TRBJ1-2; TRBD1 aligns across 11 bases. The CDR3 is made up of 13 amino acids. V shed 6 bases, J shed 8 bases, and the junction held 5 bases outside the gene matches. Germline V gene sequence: CDR1 MNHNS, CDR2 SASEGT. The CDR3 DNA reads as TGTGCCAGCAGCCGGGGACAGGGGGACGGCTACACCTTC. Its protein is CASSRGQGDGYTF.

Notes on this clone: Other DNA variants within this sample encode the same CDR3. The rearrangement joins TRBV28 to TRBJ2-3; tentatively, D is TRBD2 (6 bases). The germline V gene encodes CDR1 MDHEN and CDR2 SYDVKM. This CDR3 has 14 residues. V was cut by 6 bases and J by 0 bases, with 10 bases left in between. CDR3 sequence (DNA): TGTGCCAGCAGCCTTGGGGGGAGCACAGATACGCAGTATTTT. Translating it yields CASSLGGSTDTQYF.

The rearrangement joins TRBV7-6 to TRBJ2-5, with a weak D call TRBD1 (5 bases). Germline assignment: CDR1 SGHVS and CDR2 FNYEAQ. V was clipped by 1 base and J by 4 bases, with 16 bases between them. This CDR3 contains 16 residues. The CDR3 nucleotides read TGTGCCAGCAGCTTAGGAAATCGGCAGGGCGGAGAGACCCAGTACTTC. This translates into CASSLGNRQGGETQYF.

This clone appeared once. The CDR3 bases are TGTGCCAGCAGCTTAGCAGCGGGAGTGGTAGAGACCCAGTACTTC. This translates into CASSLAAGVVETQYF. The chain uses TRBV7-8 and TRBJ2-5, with 8 bases lining up with TRBD2. Trimming took 0 bases from V and 4 from J; bases not matched to a gene: 4. The CDR3 is 15 amino acids. Looked up from germline, CDR1 is SGHVS and CDR2 is FQNEAQ.

This clone was counted only a few times. The chain carries TRBV30 and TRBJ1-2; 7 bases line up with TRBD1. J gave up 1 base and V 2 bases, and 10 bases lay outside the gene matches. CDR1 is GTSNPN, CDR2 SVGIG, per germline (reference sequence). This CDR3 region has 16 residues. CDR3 sequence reads: CAWSRPGQRDNYGYTF. CDR3 DNA: TGTGCCTGGAGTCGTCCGGGACAGAGAGATAACTATGGCTACACCTTC.

The chain employs TRBV30 and TRBJ1-2; no clear D gene. The CDR3 has 13 residues. Trimming left V 1 base short and J 4 bases short, with 10 bases between. Germline CDR1 and CDR2: GTSNPN and SVGIG (reference sequence). Here the CDR3 reads CAWSGKSGYGYTF. The CDR3 coding sequence is TGTGCCTGGAGTGGCAAGAGCGGCTATGGCTACACCTTC.

The V call is TRBV18, the J call TRBJ1-4; no clear D. The germline V gene has CDR1 KGHSH and CDR2 LQKENI. This CDR3 spans 14 amino acids. The V gene lost 2 bases and the J gene lost 5 bases, with 9 bases spanning the gap. Here the CDR3 reads CASSPETLNEKLFF. CDR3 bases: TGTGCCAGCTCACCAGAGACTCTGAATGAAAAACTGTTTTTT.

This clone was seen a handful of times. This chain joins TRBV5-1 and TRBJ1-5, with 7 bases fitting TRBD1. Looked up from germline, CDR1 is SGHRS and CDR2 is YFSETQ. This CDR3 has 15 residues. The V and J ends lost 4 bases and 7 bases, in that order; junction bases with no gene match: 11. CDR3 loop: CASSPTGAAGQPQHF. CDR3 DNA: TGCGCCAGCAGCCCCACAGGGGCCGCAGGGCAGCCCCAGCATTTT.

V gene TRBV4-2 combines with J gene TRBJ2-7; 8 bases are a match to TRBD2. After removal of 1 base from V and 2 bases from J, the junction contained 4 bases not matched to a gene. Looked up from germline, CDR1 is LGHNA and CDR2 is YNFKEQ. The CDR3 is 15 amino acids. The CDR3 coding sequence is TGTGCCAGCAGCCAAGGGGCGGGAGGACCCTACGAGCAGTACGTC. Translated: CASSQGAGGPYEQYV.

This clone occurred a few times. The rearrangement links TRBV2 to TRBJ1-4; 12 positions match TRBD1. This CDR3 comprises 17 residues. Trimming at V came to 7 bases and at J to 5 bases, leaving 11 bases not matched to a gene. In germline, CDR1 is SNHLY, CDR2 FYNNEI. CDR3 sequence (DNA): TGTGCCAGCATTATACCCGGGACAGGGGGCCTAAATGAAAAACTGTTTTTT. This codes for CASIIPGTGGLNEKLFF. The entire variable domain, with the rest obtained from reference TRBV2 and TRBJ1-4, is as follows: EPEVTQTPSHQVTQMGQEVILRCVPISNHLYFYWYRQILGQKVEFLVSFYNNEISEKSEIFDDQFSVERPDGSNFTLKIRSTKLEDSAMYFCASIIPGTGGLNEKLFFGSGTQLSVL.

The rearrangement joins TRBV29-1 to TRBJ2-5; D might be TRBD2 (5 bases). The J call is doubtful: the DNA matches TRBJ2-7 better. Germline CDR1 SQVTM, CDR2 ANQGSEA. The CDR3 is made up of 12 amino acids. The CDR3 bases are TGCAGCGTTGTGTGGGAGTCCTACGAGCAGTACTTC. Protein: CSVVWESYEQYF.

The gene calls are TRBV29-1 and TRBJ1-4, with 7 bases aligning to TRBD1. The CDR3 length is 16 residues. V was clipped by 4 bases and J by 7 bases; unmatched bases: 15. Germline values: CDR1 SQVTM, CDR2 ANQGSEA. CDR3 in amino acids: CSVVGNSGGSGEKLFF. In nucleotides, the CDR3 is TGCAGCGTTGTGGGAAACTCAGGGGGTAGTGGTGAAAAACTGTTTTTT.

The chain combines TRBV27 with TRBJ1-1; D perhaps matches TRBD1 (5 bases). Between the trimmed V and J ends, which lost 5 bases and 0 bases, there was a span of 13 bases. CDR3 length: 15 amino acids. Germline V gives CDR1 MNHEY, CDR2 SMNVEV (reference sequence). The CDR3 reads CASSHRQNLNTEAFF. The CDR3 nucleotides are TGTGCCAGCAGTCACCGACAGAACCTGAACACTGAAGCTTTCTTT.

This chain connects TRBV5-1 to TRBJ2-3; a weak D match, TRBD1 (5 bases). Looked up from germline, CDR1 is SGHRS and CDR2 is YFSETQ. The CDR3 sequence is 14 residues long. The germline V and J ends were trimmed by 6 bases and 5 bases, with 16 bases remaining between them. CDR3 amino acids: CASNPTGHLDTQYF. For the CDR3, the DNA is TGCGCCAGCAACCCTACAGGACATCTAGATACGCAGTATTTT. The full variable domain, rest sourced from reference TRBV5-1 and TRBJ2-3, is KAGVTQTPRYLIKTRGQQVTLSCSPISGHRSVSWYQQTPGQGLQFLFEYFSETQRNKGNFPGRFSGRQFSNSRSEMNVSTLELGDSALYLCASNPTGHLDTQYFGPGTRLTVL.